This TCR beta chain was observed in a study of Graves' ophthalmopathy and Graves' hyperthyroidism. About the study: A follow-up of 18 months without ophthalmopathy meant that hyperthyroidism was stable.

The TCR beta CDR3 regions underwent amplification from RNA transcripts. Following a first-round RT-PCR that used HTBI primers, a second-round multiplex PCR was carried out. In TCRdb, the multiplex PCR reads were re-called with MiXCR into one record per CDR3 protein. The sample holds roughly 1.1 million distinct CDR3 sequences, around a third seen once. The CDR3 sequence is 14 residues long. V lost 1 base and J 9 bases, leaving 15 bases between the germline ends. From germline, CDR1 is SGHTA and CDR2 FQGNSA. General study results and limits: Built on 13 signatures, a model told ophthalmopathy apart from stable hyperthyroidism with 85% to 90% sensitivity and over 80% specificity.

In regard to this clonotype: Its antigen remains unidentified.

The source is an adult man with Graves' hyperthyroidism. This chain uses TRBV7-2 with TRBJ2-5; a weak D match, TRBD1 (5 bases). Sequencing used peripheral blood or thyroid tissue (not recorded which). The CDR3 coding sequence is TGTGCCAGCAGCTTAGGAATGAGTAGACAGCCCCAGTACTTC. It translates to CASSLGMSRQPQYF.